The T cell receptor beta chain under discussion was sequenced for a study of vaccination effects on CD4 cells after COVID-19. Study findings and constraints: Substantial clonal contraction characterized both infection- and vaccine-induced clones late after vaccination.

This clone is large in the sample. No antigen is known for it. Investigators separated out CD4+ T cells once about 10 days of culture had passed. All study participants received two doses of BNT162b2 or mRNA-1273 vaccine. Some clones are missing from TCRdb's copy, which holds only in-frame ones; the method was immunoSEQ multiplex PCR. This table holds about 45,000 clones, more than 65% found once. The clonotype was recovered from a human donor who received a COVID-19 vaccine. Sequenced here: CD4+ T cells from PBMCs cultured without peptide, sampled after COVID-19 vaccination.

CDR3 DNA: TGTGCCAGCACCAGTGGGGGGCCTGGAAACACCATATATTTT. This sequence encodes CASTSGGPGNTIYF. This chain links TRBV2 with TRBJ1-3; tentative D call: TRBD1 (6 bases). V was trimmed by 7 bases and J by 2 bases, leaving 12 bases between them. Per the germline V gene, CDR1 is SNHLY and CDR2 is FYNNEI. CDR3 length equals 14 residues.